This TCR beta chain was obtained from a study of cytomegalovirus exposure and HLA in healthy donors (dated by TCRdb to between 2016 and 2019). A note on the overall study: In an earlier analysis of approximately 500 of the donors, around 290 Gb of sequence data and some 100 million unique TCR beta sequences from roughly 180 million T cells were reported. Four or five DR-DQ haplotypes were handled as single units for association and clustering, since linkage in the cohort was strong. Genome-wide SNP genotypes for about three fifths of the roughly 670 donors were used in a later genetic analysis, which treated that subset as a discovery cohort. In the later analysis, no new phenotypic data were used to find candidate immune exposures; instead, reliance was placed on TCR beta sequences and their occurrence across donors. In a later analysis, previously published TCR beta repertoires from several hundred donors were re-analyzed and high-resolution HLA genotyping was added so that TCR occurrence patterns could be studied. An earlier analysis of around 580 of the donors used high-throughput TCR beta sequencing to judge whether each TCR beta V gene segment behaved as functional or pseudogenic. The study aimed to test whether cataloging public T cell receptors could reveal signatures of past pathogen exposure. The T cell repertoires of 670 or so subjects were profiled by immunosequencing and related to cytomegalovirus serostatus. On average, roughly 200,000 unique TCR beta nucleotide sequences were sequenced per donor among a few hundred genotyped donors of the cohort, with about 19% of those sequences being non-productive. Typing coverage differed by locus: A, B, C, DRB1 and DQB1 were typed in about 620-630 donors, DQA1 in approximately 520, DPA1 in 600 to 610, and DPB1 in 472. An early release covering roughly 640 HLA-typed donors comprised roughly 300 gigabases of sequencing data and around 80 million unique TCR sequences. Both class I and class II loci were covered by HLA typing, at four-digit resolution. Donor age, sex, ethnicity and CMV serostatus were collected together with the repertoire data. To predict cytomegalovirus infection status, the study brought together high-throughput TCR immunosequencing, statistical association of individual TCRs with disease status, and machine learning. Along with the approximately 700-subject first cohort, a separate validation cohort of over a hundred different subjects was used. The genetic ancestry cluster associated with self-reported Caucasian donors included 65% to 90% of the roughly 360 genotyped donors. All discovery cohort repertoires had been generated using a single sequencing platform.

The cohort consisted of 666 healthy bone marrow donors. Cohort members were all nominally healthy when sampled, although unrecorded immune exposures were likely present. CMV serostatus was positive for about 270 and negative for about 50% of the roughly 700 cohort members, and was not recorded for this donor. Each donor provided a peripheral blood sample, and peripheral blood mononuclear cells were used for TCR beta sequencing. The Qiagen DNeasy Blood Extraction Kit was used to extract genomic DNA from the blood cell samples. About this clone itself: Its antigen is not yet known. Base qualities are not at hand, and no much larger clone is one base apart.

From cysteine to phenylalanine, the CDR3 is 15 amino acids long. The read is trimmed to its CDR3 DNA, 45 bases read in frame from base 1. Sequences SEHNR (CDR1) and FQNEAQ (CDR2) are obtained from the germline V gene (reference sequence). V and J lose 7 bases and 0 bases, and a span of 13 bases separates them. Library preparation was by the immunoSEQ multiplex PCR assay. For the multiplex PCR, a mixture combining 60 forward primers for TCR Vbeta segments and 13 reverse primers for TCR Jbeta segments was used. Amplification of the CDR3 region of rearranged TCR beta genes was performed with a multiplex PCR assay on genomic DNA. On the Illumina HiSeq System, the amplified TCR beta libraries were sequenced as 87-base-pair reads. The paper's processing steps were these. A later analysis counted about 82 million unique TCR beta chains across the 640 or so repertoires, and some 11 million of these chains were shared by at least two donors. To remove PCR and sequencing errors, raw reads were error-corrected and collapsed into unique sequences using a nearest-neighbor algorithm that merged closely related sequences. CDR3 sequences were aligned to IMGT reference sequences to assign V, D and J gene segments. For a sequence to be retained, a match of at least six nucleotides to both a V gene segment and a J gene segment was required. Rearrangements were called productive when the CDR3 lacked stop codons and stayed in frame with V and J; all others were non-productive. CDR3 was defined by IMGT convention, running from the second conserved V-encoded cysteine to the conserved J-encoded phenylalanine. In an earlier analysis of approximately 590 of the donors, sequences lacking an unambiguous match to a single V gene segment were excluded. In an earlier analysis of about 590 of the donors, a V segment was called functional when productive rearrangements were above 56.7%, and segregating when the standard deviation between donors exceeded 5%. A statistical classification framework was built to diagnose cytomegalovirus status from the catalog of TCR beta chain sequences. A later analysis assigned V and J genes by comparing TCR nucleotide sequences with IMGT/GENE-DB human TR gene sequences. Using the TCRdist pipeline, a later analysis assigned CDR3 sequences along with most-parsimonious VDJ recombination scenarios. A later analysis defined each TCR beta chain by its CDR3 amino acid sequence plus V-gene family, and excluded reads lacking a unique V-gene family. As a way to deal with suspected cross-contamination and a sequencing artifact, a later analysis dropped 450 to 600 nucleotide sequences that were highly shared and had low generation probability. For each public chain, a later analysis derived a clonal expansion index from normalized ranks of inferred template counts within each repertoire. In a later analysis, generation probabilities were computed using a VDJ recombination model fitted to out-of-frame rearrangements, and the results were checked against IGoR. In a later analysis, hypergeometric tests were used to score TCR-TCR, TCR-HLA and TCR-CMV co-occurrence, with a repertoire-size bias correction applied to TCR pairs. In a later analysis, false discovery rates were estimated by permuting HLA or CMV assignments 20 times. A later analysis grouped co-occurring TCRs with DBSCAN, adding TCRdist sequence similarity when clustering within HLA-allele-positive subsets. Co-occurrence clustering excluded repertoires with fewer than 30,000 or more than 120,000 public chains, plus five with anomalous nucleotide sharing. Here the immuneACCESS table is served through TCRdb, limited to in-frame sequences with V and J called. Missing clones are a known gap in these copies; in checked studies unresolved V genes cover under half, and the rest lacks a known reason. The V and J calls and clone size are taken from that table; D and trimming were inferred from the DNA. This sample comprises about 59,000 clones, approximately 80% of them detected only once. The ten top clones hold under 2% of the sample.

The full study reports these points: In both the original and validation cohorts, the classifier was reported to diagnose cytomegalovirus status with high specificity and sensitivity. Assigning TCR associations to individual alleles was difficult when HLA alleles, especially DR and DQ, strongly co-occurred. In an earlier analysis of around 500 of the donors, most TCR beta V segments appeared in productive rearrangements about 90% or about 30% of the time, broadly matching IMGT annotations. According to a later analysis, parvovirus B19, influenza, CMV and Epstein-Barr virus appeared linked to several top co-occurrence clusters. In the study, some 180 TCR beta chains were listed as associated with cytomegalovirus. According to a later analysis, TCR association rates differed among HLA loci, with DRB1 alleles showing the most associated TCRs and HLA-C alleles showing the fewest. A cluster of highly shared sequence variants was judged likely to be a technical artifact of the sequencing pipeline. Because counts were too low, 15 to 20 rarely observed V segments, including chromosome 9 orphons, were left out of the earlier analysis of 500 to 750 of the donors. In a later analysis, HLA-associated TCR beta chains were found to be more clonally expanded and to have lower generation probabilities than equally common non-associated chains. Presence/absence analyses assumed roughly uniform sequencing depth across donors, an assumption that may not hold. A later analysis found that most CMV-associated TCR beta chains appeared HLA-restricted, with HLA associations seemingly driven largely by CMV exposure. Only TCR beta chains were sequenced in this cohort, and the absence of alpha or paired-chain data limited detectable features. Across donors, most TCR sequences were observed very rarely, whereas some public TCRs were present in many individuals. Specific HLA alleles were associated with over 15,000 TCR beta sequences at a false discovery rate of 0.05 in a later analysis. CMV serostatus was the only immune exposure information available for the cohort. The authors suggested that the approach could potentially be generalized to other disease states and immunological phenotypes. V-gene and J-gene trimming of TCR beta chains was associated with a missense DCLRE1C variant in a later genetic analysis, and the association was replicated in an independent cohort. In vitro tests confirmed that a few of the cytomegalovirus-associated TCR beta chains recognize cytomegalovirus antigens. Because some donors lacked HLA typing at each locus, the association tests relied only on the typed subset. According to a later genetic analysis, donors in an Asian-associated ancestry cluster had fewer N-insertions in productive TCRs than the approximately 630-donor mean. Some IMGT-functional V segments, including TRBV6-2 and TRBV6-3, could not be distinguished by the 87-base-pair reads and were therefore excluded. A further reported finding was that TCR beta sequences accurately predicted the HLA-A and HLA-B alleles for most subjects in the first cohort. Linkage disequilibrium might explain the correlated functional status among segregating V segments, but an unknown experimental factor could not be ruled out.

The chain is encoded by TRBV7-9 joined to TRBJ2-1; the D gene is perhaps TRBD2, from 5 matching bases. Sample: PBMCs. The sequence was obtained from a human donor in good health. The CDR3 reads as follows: CASTQLGSSYNEQFF. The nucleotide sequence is TGTGCCAGCACCCAACTGGGGAGCTCCTACAATGAGCAGTTCTTC.